These 14 T cell receptor beta chains came from one sample sequenced in a study of OX40 agonist ivuxolimab in advanced cancers. Profiling relied on immunoSEQ multiplex PCR, and the TCRdb table lists in-frame clones only, not all of them. The data hold about 59,000 clones, with under 90% observed a single time. The material sequenced was CD4+ or CD8+ T cells sorted from blood, taken in a trial of the OX40 agonist ivuxolimab. These TCRs come from an adult with an advanced solid tumor such as melanoma, head and neck, liver or kidney cancer.

J is TRBJ1-1 and V is TRBV27; D is perhaps TRBD1 (5 bases). The germline gives CDR1 MNHEY, CDR2 SMNVEV (reference sequence). The CDR3 is made up of 14 amino acids. Between the trimmed V and J ends, which lost 6 bases and 1 base, there was a span of 12 bases. The CDR3 protein is CASRRGERNTEAFF. Written as DNA, the CDR3 is TGTGCCAGCAGACGAGGGGAACGGAACACTGAAGCTTTCTTT.

The chain employs TRBV14 and TRBJ2-7, with unresolved D. The germline V and J ends were trimmed by 11 bases and 5 bases, with 4 bases remaining between them. Germline V gives CDR1 SGHDN, CDR2 FVKESK. This CDR3 has 8 residues. DNA of the CDR3: TGTGCCCTTAACGAGCAGTACTTC. Translating it yields CALNEQYF.

The rearrangement links TRBV2 to TRBJ1-1; tentative D call: TRBD1 (5 bases). The length of the CDR3 is 15 residues. Germline loops: CDR1 SNHLY, CDR2 FYNNEI. Trimming shortened V by 1 base and J by 1 base, and 10 bases separated the two germline ends. CDR3 sequence (DNA): TGTGCCAGCAGTGAAGGCGGGGGGGAGAACACTGAAGCTTTCTTT. Its translation is CASSEGGGENTEAFF.

The rearrangement uses TRBV5-1 and TRBJ2-3; D might be TRBD2 (5 bases). V shed 0 bases and J shed 0 bases, with 8 bases lying between them. Germline values: CDR1 SGHRS, CDR2 YFSETQ. The CDR3 totals 15 residues. Here the CDR3 DNA reads TGCGCCAGCAGCTTGGCTAGCAGAAGCACAGATACGCAGTATTTT. Protein product: CASSLASRSTDTQYF.

The rearrangement links TRBV14 to TRBJ1-4, with D maybe TRBD1 (5 bases). The CDR3 is made up of 13 amino acids. Trimming pared 4 bases from V and 7 bases from J, leaving 10 bases between. Germline assignment: CDR1 SGHDN and CDR2 FVKESK. CDR3 nucleotide sequence: TGTGCCAGCAGCCCCAGGGTGCGTGAAAAACTGTTTTTT. As protein: CASSPRVREKLFF.

DNA of the CDR3: TGTGCCAGTAGTATGCAGGGAGTGGGGAACACTGAAGCTTTCTTT. Amino acid sequence: CASSMQGVGNTEAFF. The J gene is TRBJ1-1, the V gene TRBV19; perhaps TRBD1 as D (5 bases). The ends were cut back, 3 bases at V and 1 base at J, with 12 bases in the middle. The CDR3 spans 15 residues. Germline CDR1 is LNHDA and CDR2 is SQIVND (reference sequence).

The V and J genes are TRBV5-1 and TRBJ2-5; TRBD2 might be the D (6 bases). The V gene lost 4 bases and the J gene lost 5 bases, with 21 bases spanning the gap. This CDR3 has 16 residues. Germline-derived CDR1 and CDR2 are SGHRS and YFSETQ. This chain's CDR3 is CASSAYDRDLGETQYF. In DNA, the CDR3 is TGCGCCAGCAGCGCCTACGATCGGGACTTAGGGGAGACCCAGTACTTC.

In this sample, this clone turned up a few times. The rearrangement uses TRBV2 and TRBJ2-7, with a possible D match to TRBD2 (6 bases). Trimming removed 8 bases from V and 4 bases from J, with 6 bases in between. Germline lookup yields CDR1 SNHLY and CDR2 FYNNEI. There are 10 residues in the CDR3. This CDR3 is CASGRYEQYF. DNA for the CDR3: TGTGCCAGCGGGAGGTACGAGCAGTACTTC.

On this clone itself: The sample holds other DNA sequences that translate to the same CDR3. The chain employs TRBV19 and TRBJ1-5; D remains unclear. This CDR3 has 12 residues. CDR1 LNHDA and CDR2 SQIVND come from the germline V gene (reference sequence). Trimming pared 3 bases from V and 0 bases from J, leaving 0 bases between. CDR3 bases: TGTGCCAGTAGTATTAGCAATCAGCCCCAGCATTTT. Its protein product is CASSISNQPQHF.

This chain uses TRBV10-3 with TRBJ2-6, with 7 bases identical to TRBD1. Per germline, CDR1 ENHRY and CDR2 SYGVKD. The CDR3 sequence is 15 residues long. V dropped 4 bases and J dropped 4; count of bases not matched to a gene: 4. The CDR3 reads CAISAQGEGANVLTF. CDR3 bases: TGTGCCATCAGTGCTCAGGGGGAAGGGGCCAACGTCCTGACTTTC.

The J gene is TRBJ1-4, the V gene TRBV7-2; D is undetermined. Trimming removed 1 base at V and 0 bases at J, with 6 bases between. The CDR3 spans 15 residues. Germline V gene lookup returns CDR1 SGHTA and CDR2 FQGNSA. The CDR3 reads CASSLDTTTNEKLFF. In DNA form, the CDR3 reads TGTGCCAGCAGCTTAGACACTACAACTAATGAAAAACTGTTTTTT. The whole variable domain, remainder taken from reference TRBV7-2 and TRBJ1-4, is GAGVSQSPSNKVTEKGKDVELRCDPISGHTALYWYRQSLGQGLEFLIYFQGNSAPDKSGLPSDRFSAERTGGSVSTLTIQRTQQEDSAVYLCASSLDTTTNEKLFFGSGTQLSVL.

The chain uses TRBV6-5 and TRBJ1-1; 7 nucleotides line up with TRBD1. Germline-derived CDR1 and CDR2 are MNHEY and SVGAGI. J was trimmed by 3 bases and V by 7 bases; bases with no gene match: 8. CDR3 length: 14 residues. The CDR3 region is CASNLGGADTEAFF. Written as DNA, the CDR3 is TGTGCCAGCAACCTAGGGGGCGCGGACACTGAAGCTTTCTTT.

The count of this clone is one. The chain is built from TRBV9 and TRBJ2-1; 11 positions match TRBD2. This CDR3 has 16 amino acids. Trimming removed 4 bases from V and 6 bases from J; junction bases left unmatched: 9. Germline V CDR1 and CDR2: SGDLS, YYNGEE. The CDR3 DNA sequence: TGTGCCAGCAGCTATAGCGGGAGGGCCGGAAGCAATGAGCAGTTCTTC. Amino acids: CASSYSGRAGSNEQFF.

This clone has more than one count but fewer than ten. The chain links TRBV7-2 to TRBJ2-3; 8 bases align to TRBD2. The V and J ends lost 1 base and 3 bases, in that order; junction bases with no gene match: 3. The CDR3 consists of 15 residues. CDR1 and CDR2 from the germline V gene are SGHTA and FQGNSA. The chain's CDR3 is CASSLVGGGTDTQYF. The CDR3, as DNA: TGTGCCAGCAGCTTAGTTGGCGGGGGGACAGATACGCAGTATTTT.